The 19 T cell receptor beta chains listed next were all sequenced from one sample in a study of blood T cell repertoires in COVID-19. The assay was immunoSEQ multiplex PCR, and TCRdb's table has in-frame clones only and misses some. The sample gives 100,000 to 150,000 clones, around 86% of which show up once; around 10% is in the top ten. The sequencing input was peripheral blood. These receptors all stem from a woman in her 70s with COVID-19, enrolled during active disease.

This chain links TRBV6-2 or TRBV6-3 with TRBJ1-1; 7 bases map to TRBD1. This CDR3 has 15 residues. With V trimmed by 5 bases and J by 6 bases, 12 bases remained unmatched. Looked up from germline, CDR1 is MNHEY and CDR2 is SVGEGT. In nucleotides, the CDR3 is TGTGCCAGCAGTCCCCAAAGACAGGGTGTGTCTGAAGCTTTCTTT. Encoded protein: CASSPQRQGVSEAFF.

The chain combines TRBV6-1 with TRBJ1-5; a possible D gene is TRBD1 (5 bases). The CDR3 is 17 amino acids. Trimming removed 0 bases from V and 2 bases from J, with 14 bases in between. Per the germline V gene, CDR1 is MNHNS and CDR2 is SASEGT. The CDR3 here is CASSEAVGKGGNQPQHF. CDR3 bases: TGTGCCAGCAGTGAAGCGGTAGGGAAAGGGGGCAATCAGCCCCAGCATTTT.

The chain joins TRBV4-1 to TRBJ2-6, with 10 bases lining up with TRBD1. Per germline, CDR1 MGHRA and CDR2 YSYEKL. The V gene end was trimmed by 2 bases and the J gene end by 0 bases; junction bases not matched to a gene: 7. The CDR3 has 19 amino acids. The CDR3 spells CASSQRRDRGDSGANVLTF. The CDR3 bases are TGCGCCAGCAGCCAAAGACGGGACAGGGGAGACTCTGGGGCCAACGTCCTGACTTTC.

The chain links TRBV10-3 to TRBJ1-1; D might be TRBD1 (5 bases). The V and J ends lost 0 bases and 0 bases respectively, with 8 bases between them. The CDR3 is 15 amino acids. In germline, CDR1 is ENHRY, CDR2 SYGVKD. For the CDR3, the DNA is TGTGCCATCAGTGAGTCAGGGGAGGTGAACACTGAAGCTTTCTTT. It yields the protein CAISESGEVNTEAFF.

The gene calls are TRBV11-2 and TRBJ1-2; D gene ambiguous. Germline V lookup: CDR1 SGHAT, CDR2 FQNNGV. V was clipped by 1 base and J by 7 bases, with 13 bases between them. This CDR3 region has 14 residues. The CDR3 protein is CASSLGLRVRGYTF. The CDR3 region has the DNA TGTGCCAGCAGCTTAGGTTTACGGGTGCGTGGCTACACCTTC.

V is TRBV24-1 and J is TRBJ2-2; D is possibly TRBD2 (5 bases). Germline V gene lookup returns CDR1 KGHDR and CDR2 SFDVKD. Trimming shortened V by 4 bases and J by 7 bases, and 12 bases separated the two germline ends. The CDR3 is made up of 14 amino acids. CDR3 sequence (DNA): TGTGCCACCAGTGAACCAGAGCGGTTCGGGGAGCTGTTTTTT. Translated: CATSEPERFGELFF.

This chain uses TRBV5-4 with TRBJ2-3; 8 bases match TRBD2. Germline CDR1 is SGHNT and CDR2 is YYREEE (reference sequence). The V segment lost 4 bases and the J segment 6 bases; nucleotides outside the gene matches: 4. This CDR3 region has 13 residues. CDR3 in DNA: TGTGCCAGCAGCACGGGGGGGGCTGATACGCAGTATTTT. It translates to CASSTGGADTQYF. Full variable domain (outside the CDR3, taken from reference TRBV5-4 and TRBJ2-3): ETGVTQSPTHLIKTRGQQVTLRCSSQSGHNTVSWYQQALGQGPQFIFQYYREEENGRGNFPPRFSGLQFPNYSSELNVNALELDDSALYLCASSTGGADTQYFGPGTRLTVL.

This clone was detected once. The chain combines TRBV6-4 with TRBJ2-1; 7 bases match TRBD2. V gave up 0 bases and J gave up 7 bases; unmatched junction bases: 6. This CDR3 is built from 15 residues. Germline CDR1 MRHNA, CDR2 SNTAGT. The DNA of the CDR3 is TGTGCCAGCAGTGACTCTGGGCGGGGGATGAATGAGCAGTTCTTC. This gives the protein CASSDSGRGMNEQFF.

This clone is a singleton in its sample. The chain links TRBV7-9 to TRBJ2-7; D unclear. The germline V gene encodes CDR1 SEHNR and CDR2 FQNEAQ (reference sequence). CDR3 length: 15 amino acids. With 3 bases removed from V and 0 bases from J, the gap between germline ends came to 12 bases. For the CDR3, the DNA is TGTGCCAGCAGCTTGAGAAGTTCTTCCTCCTACGAGCAGTACTTC. This translates into CASSLRSSSSYEQYF.

J is TRBJ1-4 and V is TRBV30, with D unresolved. Trimming shortened V by 1 base and J by 4 bases, and 10 bases separated the two germline ends. Looked up from germline, CDR1 is GTSNPN and CDR2 is SVGIG (reference sequence). The CDR3 length is 14 residues. This CDR3 is CAWSAGRVNEKLFF. DNA of the CDR3: TGTGCCTGGAGTGCCGGGAGGGTTAATGAAAAACTGTTTTTT. Variable domain in full (rest from reference TRBV30 and TRBJ1-4): SQTIHQWPATLVQPVGSPLSLECTVEGTSNPNLYWYRQAAGRGLQLLFYSVGIGQISSEVPQNLSASRPQDRQFILSSKKLLLSDSGFYLCAWSAGRVNEKLFFGSGTQLSVL.

The chain links TRBV3-1 (or the pseudogene TRBV3-2) to TRBJ1-6, with a weak D call TRBD1 (5 bases). V shed 5 bases and J shed 4 bases, with 9 bases lying between them. The CDR3 length is 14 residues. The germline V gene has CDR1 LGHDT and CDR2 YNNKEL (reference sequence). The CDR3 DNA reads as TGTGCCAGCAGCGTACAGGTTTATAATTCACCCCTCCACTTT. This sequence encodes CASSVQVYNSPLHF.

This chain links TRBV6-5 with TRBJ1-1, with D possibly matching TRBD1 (6 bases). CDR1 is MNHEY and CDR2 is SVGAGI in the germline V gene. The length of the CDR3 is 15 residues. V lost 2 bases, J lost 3 bases, and 13 bases lay in between. DNA for the CDR3: TGTGCCAGCAGTTACCAGACAGGTCGGGACACTGAAGCTTTCTTT. Protein sequence: CASSYQTGRDTEAFF.

The V call is TRBV3-1 (or the pseudogene TRBV3-2), the J call TRBJ2-7; 11 bases fit TRBD2. V was pared by 3 bases and J by 2 bases, with 0 bases of the junction left unmatched. In germline, CDR1 is LGHDT, CDR2 YNNKEL (reference sequence). The CDR3 is 14 residues long. CDR3 amino acids: CASSHSGGAYEQYF. The CDR3 nucleotides are TGTGCCAGCAGCCATAGCGGGGGGGCCTACGAGCAGTACTTC.

The chain combines TRBV6-5 with TRBJ1-4; possible D gene TRBD1, 5 bases. The CDR3 loop spans 13 amino acids. In germline, CDR1 is MNHEY, CDR2 SVGAGI. Trimming removed 7 bases from V and 5 bases from J, with 11 bases in between. CDR3 amino acids: CASIYRTNEKLFF. The CDR3 nucleotides are TGTGCCAGCATCTATAGGACAAATGAAAAACTGTTTTTT.

The chain has TRBV9 and TRBJ1-5, with a weak D call TRBD1 (5 bases). V lost 4 bases and J 2 bases, leaving 13 bases between the germline ends. Germline V gene lookup returns CDR1 SGDLS and CDR2 YYNGEE. This CDR3 is 15 amino acids long. The CDR3, as DNA: TGTGCCAGCAGCCCCCGGGGAGGGGGCAATCAGCCCCAGCATTTT. Translation: CASSPRGGGNQPQHF.

CDR3 region: CASSERRAGQPQHF. DNA of the CDR3: TGTGCCAGCAGTGAAAGGAGGGCTGGTCAGCCCCAGCATTTT. The V call is TRBV2, the J call TRBJ1-5; D is uncertain. The CDR3 extends over 14 amino acids. Trimming took 2 bases from V and 6 from J, leaving 11 bases between them. Germline V gives CDR1 SNHLY, CDR2 FYNNEI.

In this sample, this clone turned up once. V gene TRBV7-5 combines with J gene TRBJ2-2; the table's D call, TRBD2, has no DNA check behind it. TRBV7-5 is recorded as a pseudogene. This CDR3 contains 14 residues. CDR3 in amino acids: CARTISLRTGELFF. CDR3 coding DNA: TGTGCCAGAACCATTAGCTTGAGGACCGGGGAGCTGTTTTTT.

The CDR3 sequence: CASSWSTNPGQGRYNEQFF. As DNA, the CDR3 is TGTGCCAGCAGCTGGTCAACGAACCCGGGACAGGGGAGGTACAATGAGCAGTTCTTC. This rearrangement joins TRBV7-2 to TRBJ2-1; 10 bases line up with TRBD1. Per the germline V gene, CDR1 is SGHTA and CDR2 is FQGNSA. V lost 4 bases, J lost 4 bases, and 16 bases stayed unmatched. The CDR3 consists of 19 residues.

This clone was picked up a small number of times. V gene TRBV7-9 combines with J gene TRBJ2-3; D might be TRBD1 (5 bases). Germline lookup yields CDR1 SEHNR and CDR2 FQNEAQ (reference sequence). V was trimmed by 1 base and J by 6 bases, leaving 11 bases between them. The CDR3 runs to 14 residues. In DNA, the CDR3 is TGTGCCAGCAGCTTAGGGACAAGTTATGATACGCAGTATTTT. Its protein product is CASSLGTSYDTQYF.